This T cell receptor beta chain emerged from a study of CD8 T cells in ankylosing spondylitis. The study, taken as a whole, reports: In synovial fluid and blood from reactive arthritis, some motif variants were previously reported. Peripheral blood samples showed relatively rare disease-linked clones, and these clones were CD8+. Reported data indicate significant enrichment of disease-linked clones within matched ankylosing spondylitis synovial fluid. Within ankylosing spondylitis blood, a TCR beta motif made up of roughly eight highly homologous variants appeared to be characteristic.

With respect to this clonotype: Its target is not known.

The CDR3 runs to 15 residues. V shed 5 bases and J shed 3 bases, with 17 bases lying between them. Germline CDR1 and CDR2: SEHNR and FQNEAQ (reference sequence). Molecular-barcoded quantitative 5'-RACE produced these TCR beta libraries. TCRdb called the 5' RACE reads again in MiXCR, with one record for every CDR3 protein. The sample carries a few hundred thousand distinct CDR3 sequences, 8% recorded once. Material: blood, either unsorted or a sorted T cell fraction (not recorded which). The chain carries TRBV7-9 and TRBJ2-7, with D possibly matching TRBD1 (6 bases). This TCR derives from a male donor with ankylosing spondylitis. In DNA form, the CDR3 reads TGTGCCAGCAGCCCCCGACAGGTATTCGTCTACGAGCAGTACTTC. This codes for CASSPRQVFVYEQYF.